These 19 T cell receptor beta chains came from one sample sequenced in a study of spatial heterogeneity in lung cancer. Whole-study results and caveats: Tracking of tumor mutation counts was seen in expanded intratumoral alpha and beta TCR counts.

Indicated time point: sample taken at primary tumor resection. For these receptors, no antigen is known. TCRdb called the 5' RACE reads again in MiXCR, with one record for every CDR3 protein. In the table there are under 15,000 distinct CDR3 sequences, around 4.7% of which are singletons. The material was lung tumor tissue, obtained at surgery. All receptors derive from a female donor with early-stage non-small cell lung cancer.

This clonotype was seen a few times. The chain employs TRBV9 and TRBJ2-5, with 11 bases identical to TRBD2. V shed 3 bases and J 3 bases; nucleotides not matched to a gene: 1. Germline CDR1 SGDLS, CDR2 YYNGEE. The CDR3 loop spans 14 amino acids. In nucleotides, the CDR3 is TGTGCCAGCAGCGAGACTAGCGGGGAAGAGACCCAGTACTTC. This gives the protein CASSETSGEETQYF.

The sample holds many counts of this clonotype. The rearrangement joins TRBV12-3 or TRBV12-4 to TRBJ2-3; D is perhaps TRBD2 (5 bases). This CDR3 is 14 amino acids long. Trimming removed 5 bases at V and 6 bases at J, with 15 bases between. DNA for the CDR3: TGTGCCAGCAGTCCAGCGGTGGCATTGGATACGCAGTATTTT. Translation gives CASSPAVALDTQYF.

This clonotype appeared many times. One end of the junction varies from germline; a read error may be responsible. This rearrangement joins TRBV7-2 to TRBJ2-5; D could derive from TRBD1 or TRBD2 (5 bases each). Looked up from germline, CDR1 is SGHTA and CDR2 is FQGNSA. The CDR3 totals 14 residues. The CDR3 sequence: CASSPRTSQGTHYF. CDR3 bases: TGTGCCAGCAGCCCCCGGACCAGCCAAGGGACCCATTACTTC. Full variable domain (remainder filled in from reference TRBV7-2 and TRBJ2-5): GAGVSQSPSNKVTEKGKDVELRCDPISGHTALYWYRQSLGQGLEFLIYFQGNSAPDKSGLPSDRFSAERTGGSVSTLTIQRTQQEDSAVYLCASSPRTSQGTHYFGPGTRLLVL.

This clonotype was counted ten times or more. The rearrangement uses TRBV28 and TRBJ1-5; D is undetermined. Germline V lookup: CDR1 MDHEN, CDR2 SYDVKM. V shed 3 bases and J shed 8 bases, with 5 bases lying between them. CDR3 length: 11 residues. The CDR3: CASSFRKPQHF. CDR3 coding DNA: TGTGCCAGCAGTTTTAGAAAGCCCCAGCATTTT. The entire variable domain, with the rest obtained from reference TRBV28 and TRBJ1-5, is as follows: DVKVTQSSRYLVKRTGEKVFLECVQDMDHENMFWYRQDPGLGLRLIYFSYDVKMKEKGDIPEGYSVSREKKERFSLILESASTNQTSMYLCASSFRKPQHFGDGTRLSIL.

This clonotype appeared many times. This sequence joins TRBV5-1 and TRBJ1-2, with D hard to call. CDR3 length equals 14 residues. The V end lost 0 bases, the J end lost 4 bases, and 10 bases lay between the germline ends. CDR1 and CDR2 from the germline V gene are SGHRS and YFSETQ. The CDR3 DNA sequence: TGCGCCAGCAGCTTGGAGCCCCCCAGCTATGGCTACACCTTC. Translated: CASSLEPPSYGYTF.

The chain combines TRBV7-2 with TRBJ2-7; D might be TRBD1 (5 bases). The germline CDR1 and CDR2 sequences are SGHTA and FQGNSA. The V and J ends lost 3 bases and 2 bases respectively, with 11 bases between them. This CDR3 comprises 14 residues. CDR3 sequence (DNA): TGTGCCAGCAGCTTCTACAGGACCACCTACGAGCAGTACTTC. Translated: CASSFYRTTYEQYF.

This clonotype has a handful of counts. The rearrangement uses TRBV5-4 and TRBJ2-5; TRBD2 aligns across 12 bases. Germline trimming cut 1 base from V and 4 bases from J; bases unmatched to any gene: 2. The CDR3 spans 15 residues. Germline CDR1 is SGHNT and CDR2 is YYREEE (reference sequence). Written as DNA, the CDR3 is TGTGCCAGCAGCTTGCTAGCGGGGGGGGCAGAGACCCAGTACTTC. It codes for CASSLLAGGAETQYF.

The chain couples TRBV5-1 to TRBJ2-2; a possible D gene is TRBD1 (6 bases). Between the trimmed V and J ends, which lost 4 bases and 5 bases, there was a span of 15 bases. The CDR3 is 15 residues long. The germline V gene encodes CDR1 SGHRS and CDR2 YFSETQ. CDR3 in amino acids: CASSSSNRATGELFF. Written as DNA, the CDR3 is TGCGCCAGCAGCAGTTCTAACAGGGCGACCGGGGAGCTGTTTTTT.

In its sample, this clonotype was seen a few times. The gene calls are TRBV30 and TRBJ1-5; TRBD1 might be the D (6 bases). From germline, CDR1 is GTSNPN and CDR2 SVGIG (reference sequence). Between the trimmed V and J ends, which lost 2 bases and 5 bases, there was a span of 13 bases. The CDR3 loop spans 14 amino acids. The CDR3 sequence is CAWSRGYRDQPQHF. CDR3 DNA sequence: TGTGCCTGGAGTAGGGGGTACCGAGATCAGCCCCAGCATTTT. Based on the CDR3 plus reference TRBV30 and TRBJ1-5, the full variable domain is SQTIHQWPATLVQPVGSPLSLECTVEGTSNPNLYWYRQAAGRGLQLLFYSVGIGQISSEVPQNLSASRPQDRQFILSSKKLLLSDSGFYLCAWSRGYRDQPQHFGDGTRLSIL.

This clonotype was found many times. This chain connects TRBV5-7 to TRBJ2-7; 11 nucleotides match TRBD2. TRBV5-7 is reported as an ORF; its role is uncertain. This CDR3 region has 18 residues. V trimming: 2 bases; J trimming: 6 bases; junction bases outside the gene matches: 16. The CDR3 loop reads CASSLGLVGTSGSVEQYF. The CDR3 DNA follows: TGTGCCAGCAGCTTAGGTTTAGTGGGGACTAGCGGATCTGTCGAGCAGTACTTC.

This clonotype was recorded many times. In DNA form, the CDR3 reads TGCGCCAGCAGCGAGGGGGGTGCCTACGAGCAGTACTTC. This encodes CASSEGGAYEQYF. J is TRBJ2-7 and V is TRBV5-1, with D perhaps given as TRBD1 or TRBD2 (6 bases each). Germline loops: CDR1 SGHRS, CDR2 YFSETQ. The CDR3 is 13 residues long. V dropped 4 bases and J dropped 2 bases, with 10 bases sitting between them.

Only a few counts were recorded for this clonotype. V and J are TRBV6-5 and TRBJ2-1, with TRBD2 identical over 9 bases. With 5 bases clipped from V and 2 bases from J, the junction kept 4 bases outside the gene matches. Germline V CDR1 and CDR2: MNHEY, SVGAGI. This CDR3 is built from 15 residues. The CDR3 spells CASSPAGGPYNEQFF. CDR3 sequence (DNA): TGTGCCAGCAGTCCAGCGGGGGGCCCCTACAATGAGCAGTTCTTC.

This clonotype was counted many times. This sequence joins TRBV30 and TRBJ2-3, with TRBD1 identical over 7 bases. Germline trimming cut 5 bases from V and 1 base from J; bases unmatched to any gene: 6. Per germline, CDR1 GTSNPN and CDR2 SVGIG (reference sequence). CDR3 length: 14 amino acids. CDR3 sequence: CAWETGKGTDTQYF. CDR3 nucleotides: TGTGCCTGGGAGACAGGGAAGGGCACAGATACGCAGTATTTT.

This clonotype is large within its sample. This chain connects TRBV6-5 to TRBJ2-1; 10 positions agree with TRBD2. V lost 0 bases, J lost 14 bases, and 10 bases stayed unmatched. CDR1 and CDR2 from the germline V gene are MNHEY and SVGAGI. The CDR3 runs to 15 residues. CDR3 region: CASSYSPGLAGVKFF. As DNA, the CDR3 is TGTGCCAGCAGTTACTCGCCAGGGCTAGCGGGGGTGAAGTTCTTC.

This clonotype was seen a few times. The chain uses TRBV7-2 and TRBJ2-5; 9 positions agree with TRBD1. V lost 5 bases, J lost 4 bases, and 5 bases stayed unmatched. This CDR3 has 14 amino acids. The germline gives CDR1 SGHTA, CDR2 FQGNSA. The CDR3 loop is CASSPRTGVETQYF. CDR3 DNA sequence: TGTGCCAGCAGCCCCCGGACAGGGGTAGAGACCCAGTACTTC.

This clonotype is categorized as medium-sized. CDR3 sequence reads: CASSPTGGFGGELFF. The CDR3 coding sequence is TGTGCCAGCAGTCCAACAGGGGGCTTCGGCGGGGAGCTGTTTTTT. This rearrangement joins TRBV12-3 or TRBV12-4 to TRBJ2-2; 9 nucleotides line up with TRBD1. V lost 5 bases and J lost 7; bases outside the gene matches: 8. The CDR3 has 15 residues.

In the case of this clonotype: One base away lies a much larger clone, so this may be a sequencing read error. The rearrangement uses TRBV18 and TRBJ1-4; possibly TRBD1 for D (5 bases). The CDR3 runs 14 residues. Germline lookup yields CDR1 KGHSH and CDR2 LQKENI. The CDR3 region is CASSPQAPNEKLFF. Written as DNA, the CDR3 is TGTGCCAGCTCCCCACAGGCACCTAATGAAAAACTGTTTTTT.

This clonotype turned up a few times. V is TRBV10-3 and J is TRBJ1-1; TRBD1 aligns across 7 bases. Germline V gene sequence: CDR1 ENHRY, CDR2 SYGVKD. This CDR3 has 14 residues. J was trimmed by 1 base and V by 9 bases; bases with no gene match: 8. This CDR3 is CAIAPGQSNTEAFF. The CDR3 DNA is TGTGCCATAGCACCGGGACAGTCGAACACTGAAGCTTTCTTT.

This clonotype qualifies as medium-sized. The chain is built from TRBV20-1 and TRBJ1-1; weak D call: TRBD1 (6 bases). Per the germline V gene, CDR1 is DFQATT and CDR2 is SNEGSKA (reference sequence). The V and J ends lost 7 bases and 5 bases respectively, with 17 bases between them. The CDR3 loop spans 13 amino acids. The CDR3: CSVPGPRGTEAFF. CDR3 coding DNA: TGCAGTGTCCCAGGCCCAAGGGGGACTGAAGCTTTCTTT.